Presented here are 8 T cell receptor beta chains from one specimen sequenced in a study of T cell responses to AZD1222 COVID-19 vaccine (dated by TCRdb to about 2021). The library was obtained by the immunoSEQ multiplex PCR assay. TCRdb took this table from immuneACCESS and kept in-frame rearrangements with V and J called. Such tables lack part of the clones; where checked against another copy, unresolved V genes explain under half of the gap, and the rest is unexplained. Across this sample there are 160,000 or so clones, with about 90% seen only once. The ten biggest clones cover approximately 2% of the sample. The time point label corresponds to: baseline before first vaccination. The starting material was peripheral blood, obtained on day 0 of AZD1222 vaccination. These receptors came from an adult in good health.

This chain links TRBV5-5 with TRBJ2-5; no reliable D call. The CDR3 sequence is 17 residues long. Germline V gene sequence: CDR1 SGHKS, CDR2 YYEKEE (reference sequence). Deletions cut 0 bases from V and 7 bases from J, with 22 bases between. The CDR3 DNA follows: TGTGCCAGCAGCTTGGAACTCGGCCCCCGGGTCGGTGGGACCCAGTACTTC. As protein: CASSLELGPRVGGTQYF.

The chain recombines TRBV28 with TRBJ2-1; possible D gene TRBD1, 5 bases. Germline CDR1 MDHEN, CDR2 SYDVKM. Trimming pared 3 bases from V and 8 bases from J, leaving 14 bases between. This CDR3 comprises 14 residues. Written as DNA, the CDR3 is TGTGCCAGCAGTTTGGCCTACAGGTGGTATGAGCAGTTCTTC. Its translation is CASSLAYRWYEQFF. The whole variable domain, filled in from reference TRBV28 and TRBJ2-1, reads DVKVTQSSRYLVKRTGEKVFLECVQDMDHENMFWYRQDPGLGLRLIYFSYDVKMKEKGDIPEGYSVSREKKERFSLILESASTNQTSMYLCASSLAYRWYEQFFGPGTRLTVL.

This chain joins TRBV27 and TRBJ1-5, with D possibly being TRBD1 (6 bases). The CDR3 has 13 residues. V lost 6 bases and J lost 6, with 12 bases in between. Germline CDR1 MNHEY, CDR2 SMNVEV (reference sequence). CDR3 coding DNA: TGTGCCAGCAGGCAGGGGTATGGTCAGCCCCAGCATTTT. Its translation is CASRQGYGQPQHF.

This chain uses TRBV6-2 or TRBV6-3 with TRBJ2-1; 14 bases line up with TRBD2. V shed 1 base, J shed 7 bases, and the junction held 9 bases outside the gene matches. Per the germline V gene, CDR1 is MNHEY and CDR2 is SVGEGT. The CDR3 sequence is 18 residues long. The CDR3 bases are TGTGCCAGCAGTTACTTTTGGACTAGCGGGGGGTTGGAAAATGAGCAGTTCTTC. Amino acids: CASSYFWTSGGLENEQFF.

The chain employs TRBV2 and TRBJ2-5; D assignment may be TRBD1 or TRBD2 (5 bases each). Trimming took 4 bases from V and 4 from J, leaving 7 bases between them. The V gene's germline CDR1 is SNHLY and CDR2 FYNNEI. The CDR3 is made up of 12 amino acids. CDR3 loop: CASSGGVETQYF. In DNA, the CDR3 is TGTGCCAGCAGTGGAGGGGTAGAGACCCAGTACTTC. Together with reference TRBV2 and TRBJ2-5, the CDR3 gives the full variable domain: EPEVTQTPSHQVTQMGQEVILRCVPISNHLYFYWYRQILGQKVEFLVSFYNNEISEKSEIFDDQFSVERPDGSNFTLKIRSTKLEDSAMYFCASSGGVETQYFGPGTRLLVL.

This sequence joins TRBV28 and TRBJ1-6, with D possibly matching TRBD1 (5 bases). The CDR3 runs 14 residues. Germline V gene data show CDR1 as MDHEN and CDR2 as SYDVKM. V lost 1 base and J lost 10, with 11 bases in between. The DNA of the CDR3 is TGTGCCAGCAGTTTATCTAGGCGGGACTCACCCCTCCACTTT. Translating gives CASSLSRRDSPLHF.

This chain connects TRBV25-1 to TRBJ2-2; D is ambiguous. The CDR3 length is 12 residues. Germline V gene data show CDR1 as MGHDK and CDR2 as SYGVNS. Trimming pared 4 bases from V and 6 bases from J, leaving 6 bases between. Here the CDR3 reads CASSVGSGELFF. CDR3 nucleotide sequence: TGTGCCAGCAGTGTGGGTTCCGGGGAGCTGTTTTTT.

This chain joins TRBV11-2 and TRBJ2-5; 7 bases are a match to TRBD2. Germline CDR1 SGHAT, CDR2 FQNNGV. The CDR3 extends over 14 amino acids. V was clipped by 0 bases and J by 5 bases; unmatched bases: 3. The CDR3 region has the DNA TGTGCCAGCAGCTTAGATGGAGCGGGGGAGACCCAGTACTTC. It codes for CASSLDGAGETQYF.